This TCR beta chain originates from a study of T cells in Graves' hyperthyroidism and ophthalmopathy. RNA transcripts served as the template for amplifying TCR beta CDR3 regions. First-round RT-PCR of the TCR CDR3 relied on the HTBI primer set. TCRdb passed the multiplex PCR reads through MiXCR, listing each CDR3 protein once. This table has some 200,000 distinct CDR3 sequences, more than 15% appearing once. This clonotype occurred many times. Its antigen is currently unknown. Study results and limitations: The model identified upcoming ophthalmopathy a median about 7.1 months ahead of onset. Blood also held most thyroid clonotypes expanded beyond 0.001.

On the basis of clinical symptoms, serum thyroxine and TRAb, thyroid ultrasound and orbital computed tomography, diagnoses were made. PBMCs were obtained from 7.5 to 10 ml fresh peripheral blood. The sequencing sample was made of blood. The origin of this receptor is a man between 45 and 60 years old with Graves' hyperthyroidism.

CDR3 loop: CAISDKDYTF. The CDR3 DNA reads TGTGCCATCAGTGATAAAGACTACACCTTC. The chain has TRBV10-3 and TRBJ1-2; D remains unclear. CDR1 and CDR2 from the germline V gene are ENHRY and SYGVKD. The length of the CDR3 is 10 residues. Trimming took off 3 bases at V and 10 bases at J, with 6 bases between the two ends.